This T cell receptor (beta chain) comes out of a study of T cells in Graves' hyperthyroidism and ophthalmopathy. V lost 6 bases, J lost 8 bases, and 4 bases stayed unmatched. The CDR3 runs to 12 residues. From germline, CDR1 is SGHTA and CDR2 FQGTGA. This clonotype has only a few counts. Authors of the study amplified TCR beta CDR3 regions from RNA transcripts. First-round RT-PCR with HTBI primers amplified the TCR CDR3 region. TCRdb itself ran the multiplex PCR reads through MiXCR, one entry per CDR3 protein. The repertoire holds fewer than 650,000 distinct CDR3 sequences, approximately 15% seen once, with more than 4.5% in the top ten.

The source material was blood. This TCR was recovered from a woman in her twenties or thirties with Graves' hyperthyroidism that later progressed to Graves' ophthalmopathy. The V call is TRBV7-3, the J call TRBJ2-1; 7 bases line up with TRBD2. DNA for the CDR3: TGTGCCAGCAGAGGGGCGGGAGATGAGCAGTTCTTC. Protein product: CASRGAGDEQFF.